Below are 23 T cell receptor beta chains sequenced from a single sample in a study of cytomegalovirus exposure and HLA in healthy donors (TCRdb year 2017). Library preparation employed the immunoSEQ multiplex PCR assay. A mixture of 60 forward primers for TCR Vbeta segments and 13 reverse primers for TCR Jbeta segments was used in the multiplex PCR. The clones in this table, taken by TCRdb from immuneACCESS, are in-frame only. Not every clone is retained; where verified, under half of the shortfall comes from an unresolved V gene, and the cause of the rest is unknown. This sample lists about 180,000 clones; around 82% were detected once. The biggest ten clones account for approximately 2.5% of the sample. Sequenced input: PBMCs. Source of these receptors: a man in his 60s in good health and CMV-seronegative.

With regard to this clone: Its ends do not fully match the called genes, so a read error is possible. The chain is built from TRBV7-9 and TRBJ2-5, with D perhaps TRBD1 (7 bases). The V gene's germline CDR1 is SEHNR and CDR2 FQNEAQ (reference sequence). The CDR3 is made up of 18 amino acids. The CDR3 region has the DNA TGTTCCAGCAGTTCACTACTCGGTGGAGGGGGCTCCGAAGAGACCCAGTACTTC. This gives the protein CSSSSLLGGGGSEETQYF.

The chain joins TRBV19 to TRBJ1-1, with D perhaps TRBD1 (6 bases). With 0 bases removed from V and 0 bases from J, the gap between germline ends came to 14 bases. The CDR3 spans 17 residues. CDR1 and CDR2 (germline): LNHDA, SQIVND (reference sequence). CDR3 residues: CASSIEAGAGLNTEAFF. For the CDR3, the DNA is TGTGCCAGTAGTATAGAGGCGGGGGCGGGACTGAACACTGAAGCTTTCTTT.

The V call is TRBV7-9, the J call TRBJ1-1; 7 bases map to TRBD1. Unmatched junction bases numbered 2, after V lost 0 bases and J lost 4 bases. Germline lookup yields CDR1 SEHNR and CDR2 FQNEAQ (reference sequence). This CDR3 spans 14 amino acids. CDR3 protein: CASSLAQGITEAFF. In DNA form, the CDR3 reads TGTGCCAGCAGCTTAGCACAGGGGATCACTGAAGCTTTCTTT.

The genes are TRBV6-1 and TRBJ1-5; a weak D match, TRBD1 (6 bases). The V end was cut by 1 base, the J end by 10 bases, with 14 bases between. Germline values: CDR1 MNHNS, CDR2 SASEGT. The CDR3 length is 14 residues. The CDR3 here is CASSEDGRGEPQHF. The CDR3 bases are TGTGCCAGCAGTGAAGATGGGAGGGGGGAACCCCAGCATTTT.

The genes are TRBV5-1 and TRBJ1-1; the D gene is possibly TRBD1 (6 bases). V lost 3 bases and J lost 0, with 9 bases in between. Germline CDR1 is SGHRS and CDR2 is YFSETQ. This CDR3 region has 14 residues. The CDR3 bases are TGCGCCAGCAGCTGGACAGAAATGAACACTGAAGCTTTCTTT. It is translated as CASSWTEMNTEAFF.

This chain joins TRBV10-3 and TRBJ2-1; tentatively, D is TRBD2 (6 bases). Germline CDR1 reads ENHRY; CDR2 reads SYGVKD. Between the trimmed V and J ends, which lost 6 bases and 6 bases, there was a span of 15 bases. The CDR3 sequence is 14 residues long. The CDR3 nucleotides read TGTGCCATCAGACCCGATTTGACTAGCAATGAGCAGTTCTTC. It translates to CAIRPDLTSNEQFF.

This clone was observed a few times. The rearrangement uses TRBV7-2 and TRBJ2-2; the match to TRBD2 covers 11 bases. After removal of 3 bases from V and 6 bases from J, the junction contained 9 bases not matched to a gene. The CDR3 contains 17 residues. The germline V gene has CDR1 SGHTA and CDR2 FQGNSA. This CDR3 reads CASSLGLAGGGSGELFF. CDR3 bases: TGTGCCAGCAGCTTGGGGCTAGCGGGAGGAGGCTCCGGGGAGCTGTTTTTT.

This chain uses TRBV7-8 with TRBJ2-1; a possible D gene is TRBD1 (5 bases). CDR3 length: 13 amino acids. Trimming stripped 6 bases from V and 1 base from J, with 7 bases between. Germline loops: CDR1 SGHVS, CDR2 FQNEAQ. The CDR3 loop reads CASRTGSYNEQFF. For the CDR3, the DNA is TGTGCCAGCAGAACAGGTTCCTACAATGAGCAGTTCTTC.

The chain recombines TRBV7-9 with TRBJ1-2; TRBD1 matches at 7 bases. CDR1 and CDR2 (germline): SEHNR, FQNEAQ (reference sequence). The V and J ends lost 0 bases and 11 bases, in that order; junction bases with no gene match: 12. CDR3 length: 15 residues. This chain's CDR3 is CASSLAGGLALKYTF. The CDR3 coding sequence is TGTGCCAGCAGCTTAGCAGGGGGCCTTGCCCTTAAGTACACCTTC.

This chain connects TRBV19 to TRBJ1-1, with D unclear. CDR1 is LNHDA and CDR2 is SQIVND in the germline V gene (reference sequence). The germline V and J ends were trimmed by 8 bases and 2 bases, with 9 bases remaining between them. The CDR3 length is 12 residues. The CDR3: CASSYTNTEAFF. CDR3 nucleotide sequence: TGTGCCAGTTCATATACTAACACTGAAGCTTTCTTT.

The chain joins TRBV2 to TRBJ1-6; 7 nucleotides match TRBD1. Losses at the gene ends were 4 bases for V and 1 base for J; bases not matched to a gene: 4. The V gene's germline CDR1 is SNHLY and CDR2 FYNNEI. The CDR3 runs to 16 residues. DNA for the CDR3: TGTGCCAGCAGTGGGACAGGTGGATCCTATAATTCACCCCTCCACTTT. Its protein product is CASSGTGGSYNSPLHF.

The count of this clone is one. The chain uses TRBV6-1 and TRBJ1-5; a possible D gene is TRBD1 (6 bases). V lost 1 base and J 8 bases, leaving 12 bases between the germline ends. Germline V gives CDR1 MNHNS, CDR2 SASEGT. The CDR3 has 14 residues. The CDR3 nucleotides are TGTGCCAGCAGTGAAGGGACAGCTTCGGAGCCCCAGCATTTT. It encodes CASSEGTASEPQHF.

This clone was seen only once. V gene TRBV10-3 combines with J gene TRBJ2-3; 10 nucleotides match TRBD2. V shed 5 bases and J 0 bases; nucleotides not matched to a gene: 2. Germline assignment: CDR1 ENHRY and CDR2 SYGVKD. This CDR3 is 15 amino acids long. CDR3 sequence reads: CAISILAGSTDTQYF. In nucleotides, the CDR3 is TGTGCCATCAGTATACTAGCGGGGAGCACAGATACGCAGTATTTT.

V is TRBV11-1 and J is TRBJ2-5; D remains ambiguous. Germline-derived CDR1 and CDR2 are SGHAT and FQDESV (reference sequence). The CDR3 has 14 amino acids. V lost 1 base, J lost 1 base, and 7 bases lay in between. Here the CDR3 DNA reads TGTGCCAGCAGCTTAGAACAGCCCCAAGAGACCCAGTACTTC. It specifies CASSLEQPQETQYF.

This clone occurred a few times. The V gene is TRBV5-6, the J gene TRBJ2-7, with 15 bases matching TRBD2. The V and J ends lost 4 bases and 3 bases, in that order; junction bases with no gene match: 11. The CDR3 runs to 18 residues. Germline CDR1 is SGHDT and CDR2 is YYEEEE. The CDR3 coding sequence is TGTGCCAGCAGCCCCCCCGATGGGACTAGCGGGGGGATCTACGAGCAGTACTTC. This gives the protein CASSPPDGTSGGIYEQYF.

The CDR3 nucleotides read TGTGCCAGCAGCTTTCGTGGTAGCGGCCAAGAGACCCAGTACTTC. It is translated as CASSFRGSGQETQYF. This sequence joins TRBV11-2 and TRBJ2-5, with D perhaps matching TRBD2 (6 bases). This CDR3 contains 15 residues. Deletions cut 3 bases from V and 1 base from J, with 12 bases between. Germline-derived CDR1 and CDR2 are SGHAT and FQNNGV. Combining the CDR3 with reference TRBV11-2 and TRBJ2-5 gives the whole variable domain EAGVAQSPRYKIIEKRQSVAFWCNPISGHATLYWYQQILGQGPKLLIQFQNNGVVDDSQLPKDRFSAERLKGVDSTLKIQPAKLEDSAVYLCASSFRGSGQETQYFGPGTRLLVL.

V usage is TRBV5-1 and J usage is TRBJ1-6; 10 nucleotides align to TRBD1. V was pared by 4 bases and J by 5 bases, with 3 bases of the junction left unmatched. CDR1 SGHRS and CDR2 YFSETQ come from the germline V gene. This CDR3 contains 15 residues. The CDR3 loop reads CASSGGQGNNSPLHF. The CDR3 DNA sequence: TGCGCCAGCAGCGGGGGACAGGGGAATAATTCACCCCTCCACTTT. Full variable domain (missing parts from reference TRBV5-1 and TRBJ1-6): KAGVTQTPRYLIKTRGQQVTLSCSPISGHRSVSWYQQTPGQGLQFLFEYFSETQRNKGNFPGRFSGRQFSNSRSEMNVSTLELGDSALYLCASSGGQGNNSPLHFGNGTRLTVT.

The chain couples TRBV11-2 to TRBJ2-6; D possibly corresponds to TRBD2 (6 bases). V lost 5 bases and J lost 1, with 9 bases in between. Germline-derived CDR1 and CDR2 are SGHAT and FQNNGV. The CDR3 covers 15 residues. The CDR3 DNA reads as TGTGCCAGCAGCCAACGGGGGTCTGGGGCCAACGTCCTGACTTTC. It is translated as CASSQRGSGANVLTF.

The chain uses TRBV18 and TRBJ2-3, with D possibly matching TRBD2 (7 bases). The CDR3 is 15 amino acids. The V end was cut by 3 bases, the J end by 2 bases, with 12 bases between. Germline CDR1 and CDR2: KGHSH and LQKENI. The CDR3: CASSPRGANTDTQYF. In DNA form, the CDR3 reads TGTGCCAGCTCACCTCGGGGGGCCAACACAGATACGCAGTATTTT.

V gene TRBV28 combines with J gene TRBJ1-5; 9 bases are shared with TRBD1. Germline V CDR1 and CDR2: MDHEN, SYDVKM. Trimming cost V 8 bases and J 3 bases; bases outside gene matches: 2. The CDR3 runs to 13 residues. In DNA form, the CDR3 reads TGTGCCAGCTGGGACAGGGCCAATCAGCCCCAGCATTTT. Translation gives CASWDRANQPQHF. The variable domain in full, with the rest retrieved from reference TRBV28 and TRBJ1-5, is DVKVTQSSRYLVKRTGEKVFLECVQDMDHENMFWYRQDPGLGLRLIYFSYDVKMKEKGDIPEGYSVSREKKERFSLILESASTNQTSMYLCASWDRANQPQHFGDGTRLSIL.

In this sample, this clone turned up a few times. The rearrangement uses TRBV19 and TRBJ1-4; no clear D gene. This CDR3 is built from 14 residues. Trimming took off 3 bases at V and 3 bases at J, with 8 bases between the two ends. Per the germline V gene, CDR1 is LNHDA and CDR2 is SQIVND (reference sequence). In DNA, the CDR3 is TGTGCCAGTAGTATCCGGGAGCCTAATGAAAAACTGTTTTTT. Protein: CASSIREPNEKLFF.

The chain is built from TRBV6-4 and TRBJ2-6, with 7 bases fitting TRBD1. The ends lost 8 bases at V and 0 bases at J; junction bases unmatched: 10. The CDR3 is 17 residues long. Germline lookup yields CDR1 MRHNA and CDR2 SNTAGT. CDR3 in amino acids: CASQGTGQYSGANVLTF. CDR3 in DNA: TGTGCCAGCCAGGGTACGGGACAGTACTCTGGGGCCAACGTCCTGACTTTC.

This clone appeared once. CDR3 in DNA: TGTGCCAGCACCTCAACCCAGGGGGCGATCGGCTACACCTTC. Translation: CASTSTQGAIGYTF. This chain joins TRBV2 and TRBJ1-2, with 8 bases aligning to TRBD1. There are 14 residues in the CDR3. Germline loops: CDR1 SNHLY, CDR2 FYNNEI. J gave up 8 bases and V 7 bases, and 12 bases lay outside the gene matches.